The clone carrying this TCR beta chain occurred a few times. Antigen unknown. These data originate in a study of vaccination and CD4 T cells after COVID-19. The CDR3 extends over 15 amino acids. Germline V gives CDR1 SGHVS, CDR2 FQNEAQ. Trimming shortened V by 6 bases and J by 3 bases, and 12 bases separated the two germline ends. Treatment reported: approximately nine-day PBMC culture with coronavirus spike peptide pools or control peptides (ViraFEST assay). Positive PCR tests were logged from March through December 2020, ahead of US Alpha, Beta and Delta variants. Negative selection isolated the CD4+ T cells once the cells had been cultured for approximately ten days. Study outcomes and limitations: SARS-CoV-2-reactive clonotypes rose nonsignificantly, with the median going from 21 to 38.

Researchers used the Oncomine TCR Beta short-read assay to sequence DNA from cultured CD4+ T cells. The template was genomic DNA from cultured CD4+ T cells. TCRdb independently ran MiXCR on the PCR reads; one entry per CDR3 protein. Found here are some 13,000 distinct CDR3 sequences, roughly 77% of them singletons; the top ten hold about 9.4%. This TCR derives from a human donor who had recovered from COVID-19. Sequencing was done on a sample of CD4+ T cells from blood, cultured in vitro. V usage is TRBV7-8 and J usage is TRBJ2-6; tentatively, D is TRBD2 (6 bases). CDR3 nucleotides: TGTGCCAGCAGGCGGGGTACGAGTGGGGCCAACGTCCTGACTTTC. This encodes CASRRGTSGANVLTF.